The entry below gives a single T cell receptor beta chain sequence along with its context. There are 11 residues in the CDR3. Germline V gene data show CDR1 as SGHVS and CDR2 as FQNEAQ. The trim removed 4 bases at V and 8 bases at J, leaving 1 base unmatched. Some clones are missing from TCRdb's copy, which holds only in-frame ones; the method was immunoSEQ multiplex PCR. This table has around 80,000 clones, 85% to 95% appearing once. The sample belongs to a study of T cell changes during pregnancy in multiple sclerosis. The chain recombines TRBV7-8 with TRBJ1-1; 7 bases are shared with TRBD1. This TCR came from a female donor with multiple sclerosis, enrolled in a pregnancy study. The source material was peripheral blood, sampled before pregnancy. The CDR3 loop reads CASSSDREAFF. CDR3 sequence (DNA): TGTGCCAGCAGCTCGGACAGGGAAGCTTTCTTT.